This entry concerns a single T cell receptor (beta chain). No antigen is known for it. The sample belongs to a study of shared clonotypes between healthy human individuals. Deep level was the assay's run setting. For every subset, genomic DNA was evenly distributed across several immunoSEQ plates. The repertoire was sequenced with immunoSEQ multiplex PCR; TCRdb's copy has only in-frame clones and lacks some. The profile shows under 120,000 clones, about 72% of them singletons. Germline-derived CDR1 and CDR2 are SGHNT and YENEEA. The CDR3 sequence is 14 residues long. With 5 bases clipped from V and 5 bases from J, the junction kept 7 bases outside the gene matches. Regarding the study as a whole: Four donors had around 5% of their naive CD4 clonotypes in common.

Donors were Caucasian adults residing in Nashville, Tennessee, USA. This chain uses TRBV11-3 with TRBJ2-7; TRBD1 matches at 9 bases. The receptor was isolated from a woman aged 25-40 years in good health. Sample: memory CD8+ T cells sorted from blood. Subset: CD45RO+ cells pooled with CCR7-negative TemRA cells. CDR3 nucleotides: TGTGCCAGCAGCCCAGGACAGGGGACCCACGAGCAGTACTTC. Its translation: CASSPGQGTHEQYF.